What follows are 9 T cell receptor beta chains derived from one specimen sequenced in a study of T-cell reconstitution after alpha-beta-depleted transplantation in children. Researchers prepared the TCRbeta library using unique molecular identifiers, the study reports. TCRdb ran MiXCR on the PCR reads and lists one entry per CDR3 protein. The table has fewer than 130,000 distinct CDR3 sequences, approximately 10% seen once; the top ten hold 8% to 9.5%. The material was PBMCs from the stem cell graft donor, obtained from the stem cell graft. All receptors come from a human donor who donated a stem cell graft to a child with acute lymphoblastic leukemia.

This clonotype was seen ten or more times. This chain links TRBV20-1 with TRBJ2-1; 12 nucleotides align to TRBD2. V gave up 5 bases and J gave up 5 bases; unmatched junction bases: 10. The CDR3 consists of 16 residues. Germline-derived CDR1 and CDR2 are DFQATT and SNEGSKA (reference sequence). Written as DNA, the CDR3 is TGCAGTGCTCCTCGGACTAGCGGGAACCAACACAATGAGCAGTTCTTC. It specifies CSAPRTSGNQHNEQFF.

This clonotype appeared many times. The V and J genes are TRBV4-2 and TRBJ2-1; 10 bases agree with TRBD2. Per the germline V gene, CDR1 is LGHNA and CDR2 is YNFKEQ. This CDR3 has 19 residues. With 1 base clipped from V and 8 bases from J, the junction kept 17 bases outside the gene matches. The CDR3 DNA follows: TGTGCCAGCAGCCAAGTGCGCAGTGACGTACTAGCGGGAATCCATGAGCAGTTCTTC. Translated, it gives CASSQVRSDVLAGIHEQFF.

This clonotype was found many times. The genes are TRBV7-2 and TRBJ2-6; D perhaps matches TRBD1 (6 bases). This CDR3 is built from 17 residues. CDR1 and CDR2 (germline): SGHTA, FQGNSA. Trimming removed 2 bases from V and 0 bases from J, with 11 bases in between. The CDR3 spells CASSLKGVSSGANVLTF. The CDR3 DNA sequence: TGTGCCAGCAGCTTAAAGGGGGTCAGCTCTGGGGCCAACGTCCTGACTTTC.

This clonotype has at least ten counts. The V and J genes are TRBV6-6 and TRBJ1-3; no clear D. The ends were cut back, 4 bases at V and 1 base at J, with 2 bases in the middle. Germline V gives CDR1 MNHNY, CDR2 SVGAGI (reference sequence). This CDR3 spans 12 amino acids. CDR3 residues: CASSLSGNTIYF. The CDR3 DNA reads TGTGCCAGCAGTTTGTCTGGAAACACCATATATTTT.

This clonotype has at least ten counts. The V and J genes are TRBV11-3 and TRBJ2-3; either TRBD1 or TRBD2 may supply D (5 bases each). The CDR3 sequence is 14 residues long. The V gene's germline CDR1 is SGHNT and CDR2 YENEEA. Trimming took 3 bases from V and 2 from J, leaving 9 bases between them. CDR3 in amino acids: CASSFGANTDTQYF. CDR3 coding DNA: TGTGCCAGCAGCTTCGGGGCGAACACAGATACGCAGTATTTT.

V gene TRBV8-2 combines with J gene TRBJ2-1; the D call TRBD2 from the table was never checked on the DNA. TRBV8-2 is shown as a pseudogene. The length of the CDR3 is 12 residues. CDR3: CAMGPGHSTGFF. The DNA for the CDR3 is TGTGCCATGGGCCCCGGGCACTCCACGGGGTTCTTC.

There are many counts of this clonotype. DNA of the CDR3: TGCAGTGCTAGAGGCCCAGGGAGGAATGAAAAACTGTTTTTT. Translation: CSARGPGRNEKLFF. This chain joins TRBV20-1 and TRBJ1-4, with D perhaps matching TRBD1 (5 bases). In germline, CDR1 is DFQATT, CDR2 SNEGSKA (reference sequence). The CDR3 runs 14 residues. The V end lost 1 base, the J end lost 5 bases, and 11 bases lay between the germline ends.

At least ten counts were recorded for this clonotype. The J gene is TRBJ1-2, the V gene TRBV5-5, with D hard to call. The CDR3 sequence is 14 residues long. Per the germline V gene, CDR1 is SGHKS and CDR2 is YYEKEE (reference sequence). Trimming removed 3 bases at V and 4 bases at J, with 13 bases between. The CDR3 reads CASSSRTGRYGYTF. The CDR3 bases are TGTGCCAGCAGCTCGCGGACCGGCCGCTATGGCTACACCTTC.

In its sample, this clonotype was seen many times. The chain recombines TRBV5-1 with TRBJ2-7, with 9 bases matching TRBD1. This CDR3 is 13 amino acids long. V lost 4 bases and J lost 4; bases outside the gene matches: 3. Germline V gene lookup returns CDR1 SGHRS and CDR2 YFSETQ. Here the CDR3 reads CASSTGQGYEQYF. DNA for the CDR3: TGCGCCAGCAGCACCGGACAGGGGTACGAGCAGTACTTC.